The TCR beta chain described here comes from a study of cytomegalovirus exposure and HLA in healthy donors. The PCR had 60 Vbeta and 13 Jbeta primers. Only in-frame clones appear in the TCRdb table, and some are missing; sequencing was by immunoSEQ multiplex PCR. The sample shows 100,000 to 150,000 clones, 74% of them seen only once. CDR3 length: 18 amino acids. Trimming took 3 bases from V and 0 from J; bases not matched to a gene: 9. CDR1 LNHNV and CDR2 YYDKDF come from the germline V gene (reference sequence). The sample comprised PBMCs. The chain couples TRBV15 to TRBJ2-1; TRBD1 agrees at 9 bases. The TCR sequence derives from a woman between 50 and 59 years old in good health and CMV-seropositive. CDR3 sequence: CATSSPGQGLSSYNEQFF. In DNA form, the CDR3 reads TGTGCCACCAGCAGTCCGGGACAGGGCCTTAGCTCCTACAATGAGCAGTTCTTC.